A selection of T cell receptor beta chains follows, all from one sample in a study of technical replicates of blood from a few donors. TCRdb's copy holds only in-frame clones and misses some; the assay was immunoSEQ multiplex PCR. The data contain about 56,000 clones, roughly 96% of them singletons. Sequenced sample: PBMCs. The receptors come from a human donor in good health. Some clones in this sample may be carry-over from other donors' samples. Each CDR3 is given with its conserved first and last residue. A D gene is named only where the DNA matches it firmly. For some rows the clone size is stated as once, few or many, or as a class when expanded; others skip it.

J	V	size	D	DNA	CDR3
TRBJ1-4	TRBV7-6	NA	TRBD1	TGTGCCAGCAGCCGATGGACAGGGAACTCTAATGAAAAACTGTTTTTT	CASSRWTGNSNEKLFF
TRBJ2-7	TRBV7-2	NA	NA	TGTGCCAGCAGCTTAGTTTTGGGTTGGGCAGGGAATTCGGACGAGCAGTACTTC	CASSLVLGWAGNSDEQYF
TRBJ2-7	TRBV10-3	NA	NA	TGTGCCATCAGTGACAGGGAAACCTACGAGCAGTACTTC	CAISDRETYEQYF
TRBJ1-2	TRBV4-3	NA	NA	TGCGCCAGCAGCCAAGACAGGTTGGATGGCTACACCTTC	CASSQDRLDGYTF
TRBJ1-1	TRBV10-1	NA	NA	TGCGCCAGCAGTAGGCACAGGCCGGTGAACACTGAAGCTTTCTTT	CASSRHRPVNTEAFF
TRBJ2-3	TRBV5-1	NA	NA	TGCGCCAGCAGTCGAAACAGGGAACCGGGGGGGTATTTT	CASSRNREPGGYF
TRBJ2-7	TRBV7-2	NA	TRBD2	TGTGCCAGCACCCCGCGCGGTGTAGCGGGTTTCTACGAGCAGTACTTC	CASTPRGVAGFYEQYF
TRBJ1-1	TRBV4-3	NA	NA	TGCGCCAGCAGCCAAGTCAGCCGGGGCGGGATGTTCGATGAAGCTTTCTTT	CASSQVSRGGMFDEAFF
TRBJ1-1	TRBV20-1	NA	NA	TGCAGTGCGGGGGGGAGCACTGAAGCTTTCTTT	CSAGGSTEAFF
TRBJ2-7	TRBV5-4	NA	TRBD1	TGTGCCAGCAGCCGGACAGGGTCCGAGCAGTACTTC	CASSRTGSEQYF
TRBJ1-2	TRBV7-2	NA	NA	TGTGCCAGCAGCTTACCATTTAACTATGGCTACACCTTC	CASSLPFNYGYTF
TRBJ1-5	TRBV6-6	NA	NA	TGTGCCAGCAGTTACCGGGTCAGCAATCAGCCCCAGCATTTT	CASSYRVSNQPQHF
TRBJ1-1	TRBV2	NA	NA	TGTGCCAGCAGTGAATGGCCGATCAGGAAGACTGAAGCTTTCTTT	CASSEWPIRKTEAFF
TRBJ2-2	TRBV4-3	NA	NA	TGCGCCAGCAGCCACCTCGCGAGGGAGTCCGGGGAGCTGTTTTTT	CASSHLARESGELFF
TRBJ1-1	TRBV4-1	NA	NA	TGCGCCAGCAGCCCTCAGGATCTGCGGAACACTGAAGCTTTCTTT	CASSPQDLRNTEAFF
TRBJ2-7	TRBV6-1	NA	NA	TGTGCCAGCAGTGTACGTTATCCCGGCGGAGTCGCCTACGAGCAGTACTTC	CASSVRYPGGVAYEQYF
TRBJ2-1	TRBV7-2	NA	TRBD2	TGTGCCAGCAGCGCAACTAGCGGGAGCTTGGGGCAGTTCTTC	CASSATSGSLGQFF
TRBJ2-3	TRBV5-4	NA	NA	TGTGCCAGCAGCCTGGACTCCACAGATACGCAGTATTTT	CASSLDSTDTQYF
TRBJ2-3	TRBV5-1	NA	TRBD2	TGCGCCAGCAGCTTGTCGGGGGGGGTGTCAGATACGCAGTATTTT	CASSLSGGVSDTQYF
TRBJ1-5	TRBV5-6	NA	NA	TGTGCCAGCAGCGCCTACAGGGCGAGGAATCAGCCCCAGCATTTT	CASSAYRARNQPQHF
TRBJ2-5	TRBV19	once	TRBD2	TGTGCCAGTAGTATAAAGGGACTTGGGACTAGCGGTCCTCAAGAGACCCAGTACTTC	CASSIKGLGTSGPQETQYF
TRBJ1-2	TRBV5-6	NA	NA	TGTGCCAGCAGCTACGGCAGCGGGCGCAGGTATGGCTACACCTTC	CASSYGSGRRYGYTF
TRBJ1-2	TRBV4-3	once	NA	TGCGCCAGCAGCTCAGACATTAGCGGCGGCTACACCTTC	CASSSDISGGYTF
TRBJ2-7	TRBV7-8	NA	TRBD1	TGTGCCAGCAGTAAAGACAGGGGTGGCCCCTACGAGCAGTACTTC	CASSKDRGGPYEQYF
TRBJ2-7	TRBV16	NA	TRBD1	TGTGCCAGCAGCGCTAAACCCGGGACAGCGAGCTCCTACGAGCAGTACTTC	CASSAKPGTASSYEQYF
TRBJ2-3	TRBV5-5	NA	TRBD2	TGTGCCAGCAGCCGGGGGGGGGCAAACACAGATACGCAGTATTTT	CASSRGGANTDTQYF
TRBJ1-1	TRBV6-5	NA	TRBD1	TGTGCCAGCAGTTACTCGAGGGGGACAGGGAACACTGAAGCTTTCTTT	CASSYSRGTGNTEAFF
TRBJ2-7	TRBV5-1	NA	NA	TGCGCCAGCAGCCCGGAAACAGGCCGGGAGCAGTACTTC	CASSPETGREQYF
TRBJ1-4	TRBV6-1	NA	NA	TGTGCCAGCAGTGAAGGATGGGGGCCTAATGAAAAACTGTTTTTT	CASSEGWGPNEKLFF
TRBJ2-1	TRBV5-8	NA	TRBD2	TGTGCCAGCAGCCCGACTAGCGGATCTCCCCATGAGCAGTTCTTC	CASSPTSGSPHEQFF
TRBJ2-5	TRBV6-5	NA	NA	TGTGCCAGCAGTTACGGAGGGCAGGGCGGGTGGGAGACCCAGTACTTC	CASSYGGQGGWETQYF
TRBJ2-1	TRBV5-1	NA	NA	TGCGCCAGCAGCGAGGAGGGGGGGGGCGAGCAGTTCTTC	CASSEEGGGEQFF
TRBJ2-7	TRBV9	NA	NA	TGTGCCAGCAGCGTAGCTCCAGGGACCTACGAGCAGTACTTC	CASSVAPGTYEQYF